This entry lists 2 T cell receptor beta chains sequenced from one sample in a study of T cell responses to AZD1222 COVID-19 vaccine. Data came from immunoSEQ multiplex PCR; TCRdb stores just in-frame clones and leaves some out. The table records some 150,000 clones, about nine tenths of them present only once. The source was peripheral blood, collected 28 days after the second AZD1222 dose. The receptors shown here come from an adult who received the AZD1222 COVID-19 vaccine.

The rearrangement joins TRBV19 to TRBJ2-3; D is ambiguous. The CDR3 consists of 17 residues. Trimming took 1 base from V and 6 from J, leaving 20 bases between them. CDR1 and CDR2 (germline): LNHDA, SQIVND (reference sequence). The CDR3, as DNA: TGTGCCAGTAGTATAGTGGGTCAACTAAATATTTTCGATACGCAGTATTTT. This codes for CASSIVGQLNIFDTQYF.

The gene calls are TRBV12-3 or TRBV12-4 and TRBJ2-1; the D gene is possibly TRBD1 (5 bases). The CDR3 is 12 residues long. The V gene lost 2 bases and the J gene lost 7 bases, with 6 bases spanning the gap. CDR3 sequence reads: CASSLSGNEQFF. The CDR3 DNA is TGTGCCAGCAGTTTATCAGGGAATGAGCAGTTCTTC.